The 18 T cell receptor beta chains below all came from one sample that was sequenced in a study of blood T cell repertoires in COVID-19. Here immunoSEQ multiplex PCR was the method, and the copy in TCRdb shows in-frame clones only, minus some. The table lists around 230,000 clones, around 85% of them singletons. The source material was PBMCs or T cells enriched from blood (not recorded which). The receptors were sampled from a woman aged 40 to 50 with acute COVID-19.

The chain links TRBV4-2 to TRBJ1-4; D perhaps matches TRBD1 (5 bases). Germline V CDR1 and CDR2: LGHNA, YNFKEQ. The CDR3 loop spans 14 amino acids. The V end lost 0 bases, the J end lost 8 bases, and 10 bases lay between the germline ends. The CDR3 reads CASSQDRRTEKLFF. The CDR3 nucleotides are TGTGCCAGCAGCCAAGATCGTAGGACAGAAAAACTGTTTTTT.

The J gene is TRBJ2-3, the V gene TRBV25-1; the D is unclear. The CDR3 is made up of 15 amino acids. Germline lookup yields CDR1 MGHDK and CDR2 SYGVNS. With 3 bases removed from V and 0 bases from J, the gap between germline ends came to 10 bases. CDR3 in DNA: TGTGCCAGCAGTGATCCCGCTACTAGCACAGATACGCAGTATTTT. Protein: CASSDPATSTDTQYF.

This clone appeared a few times. This rearrangement joins TRBV7-6 to TRBJ2-1; 12 nucleotides agree with TRBD2. CDR1 is SGHVS, CDR2 FNYEAQ, per germline. The CDR3 runs to 16 residues. Germline trimming cut 5 bases from V and 8 bases from J; bases unmatched to any gene: 10. The CDR3 nucleotides are TGTGCCAGCAGCCCCCGGACTAGCGGGAACTGGGATGAGCAGTTCTTC. This codes for CASSPRTSGNWDEQFF.

This rearrangement joins TRBV19 to TRBJ2-3; unclear D gene. Germline lookup yields CDR1 LNHDA and CDR2 SQIVND (reference sequence). This CDR3 is 16 amino acids long. Trimming removed 6 bases at V and 0 bases at J, with 16 bases between. CDR3 sequence: CASRPLYPRSTDTQYF. The CDR3 DNA is TGTGCCAGTAGACCCCTCTACCCAAGAAGCACAGATACGCAGTATTTT.

The chain combines TRBV24-1 with TRBJ2-5; 9 nucleotides match TRBD1. This CDR3 comprises 16 residues. J was trimmed by 0 bases and V by 4 bases; bases with no gene match: 5. Per the germline V gene, CDR1 is KGHDR and CDR2 is SFDVKD. The CDR3 reads CATSEPGTGYQETQYF. CDR3 bases: TGTGCCACCAGTGAACCCGGGACAGGGTACCAAGAGACCCAGTACTTC.

This clone was seen only once. This chain connects TRBV20-1 to TRBJ2-1; TRBD2 agrees at 11 bases. J was trimmed by 7 bases and V by 3 bases; bases with no gene match: 5. There are 14 residues in the CDR3. Germline V gene sequence: CDR1 DFQATT, CDR2 SNEGSKA (reference sequence). The CDR3 DNA follows: TGCAGTGCTAGTATAGCGGGAGGGCGGAATGAGCAGTTCTTC. This translates into CSASIAGGRNEQFF.

The V gene is TRBV6-5, the J gene TRBJ1-2; D is possibly TRBD1 (6 bases). V lost 0 bases and J 4 bases, leaving 9 bases between the germline ends. Germline V gene data show CDR1 as MNHEY and CDR2 as SVGAGI. The CDR3 totals 14 residues. The CDR3 bases are TGTGCCAGCAGTTACTCCACAGGGCCCTATGGCTACACCTTC. It specifies CASSYSTGPYGYTF.

The chain uses TRBV27 and TRBJ1-4; the D is unclear. This CDR3 is 12 amino acids long. V gave up 0 bases and J gave up 8 bases, with 4 bases separating them. CDR1 is MNHEY and CDR2 is SMNVEV in the germline V gene (reference sequence). Here the CDR3 reads CASSLSKEKLFF. The CDR3 nucleotides are TGTGCCAGCAGTTTATCCAAAGAAAAACTGTTTTTT.

The gene calls are TRBV10-3 and TRBJ2-2, with D unresolved. CDR3 length: 15 amino acids. V dropped 2 bases and J dropped 6 bases, with 13 bases sitting between them. Per the germline V gene, CDR1 is ENHRY and CDR2 is SYGVKD. DNA for the CDR3: TGTGCCATCAGTGAGGGAGTAGTCTTGGCCGGGGAGCTGTTTTTT. It yields the protein CAISEGVVLAGELFF.

V gene TRBV23-1 combines with J gene TRBJ1-6; no firm D call. TRBV23-1 is marked as an open reading frame, function uncertain. The ends were cut back, 4 bases at V and 2 bases at J, with 9 bases in the middle. The CDR3 runs to 15 residues. CDR3 sequence (DNA): TGCGCCAGCAGTCCATCGACACCCTATAATTCACCCCTCCACTTT. This translates into CASSPSTPYNSPLHF.

This chain joins TRBV6-5 and TRBJ1-3, with D possibly matching TRBD1 (5 bases). Germline V CDR1 and CDR2: MNHEY, SVGAGI. The CDR3 loop spans 14 amino acids. The V end was cut by 6 bases, the J end by 0 bases, with 9 bases between. The CDR3 loop reads CASSQGNSGNTIYF. CDR3 sequence (DNA): TGTGCCAGCAGCCAGGGTAACTCTGGAAACACCATATATTTT.

This clone appeared a few times. Sequence at one end of the junction differs from germline and may be a read error. The chain joins TRBV5-8 to TRBJ1-5; 9 bases are shared with TRBD1. This CDR3 is 16 amino acids long. From germline, CDR1 is SGHTS and CDR2 YDEGEE. The CDR3 nucleotides are TGTGCCAGCAGTTTGGGGGACAGGGCACAGGGGGGGCCCCAGCATTTT. Translation gives CASSLGDRAQGGPQHF.

The rearrangement links TRBV7-8 to TRBJ2-1; 12 nucleotides align to TRBD1. With 5 bases clipped from V and 5 bases from J, the junction kept 4 bases outside the gene matches. The CDR3 spans 15 residues. Germline V gene data show CDR1 as SGHVS and CDR2 as FQNEAQ. CDR3 coding DNA: TGTGCCAGCAGCCGGGACAGGGGGCGGGACAATGAGCAGTTCTTC. Protein product: CASSRDRGRDNEQFF.

The J gene is TRBJ2-7, the V gene TRBV5-1; 9 bases map to TRBD2. Losses at the gene ends were 4 bases for V and 6 bases for J; bases not matched to a gene: 11. There are 15 residues in the CDR3. Germline CDR1 reads SGHRS; CDR2 reads YFSETQ. As DNA, the CDR3 is TGCGCCAGCAGCCAACTTAGCGGGAGTATGGGCGAGCAGTACTTC. This encodes CASSQLSGSMGEQYF.

The rearrangement joins TRBV5-6 to TRBJ2-7, with TRBD2 identical over 7 bases. Germline V lookup: CDR1 SGHDT, CDR2 YYEEEE. The CDR3 consists of 16 residues. V trimming: 1 base; J trimming: 5 bases; junction bases outside the gene matches: 12. CDR3 DNA sequence: TGTGCCAGCAGCTTGAAGTGGGAGGGCCGGGATGACGAGCAGTACTTC. Translated, it gives CASSLKWEGRDDEQYF.

This clone has at least ten counts. The V and J genes are TRBV14 and TRBJ2-1, with D possibly being TRBD1 (5 bases). Germline-derived CDR1 and CDR2 are SGHDN and FVKESK. The V and J ends lost 3 bases and 0 bases respectively, with 15 bases between them. CDR3 size: 17 residues. The CDR3 here is CASSHLDIRSSYNEQFF. The CDR3 DNA reads as TGTGCCAGCAGCCACCTGGACATCCGGAGCTCCTACAATGAGCAGTTCTTC.

This chain uses TRBV7-2 with TRBJ2-1, with D perhaps matching TRBD2 (5 bases). CDR1 is SGHTA, CDR2 FQGNSA, per germline. V was pared by 0 bases and J by 2 bases, with 8 bases between. The CDR3 has 15 residues. For the CDR3, the DNA is TGTGCCAGCAGCTTAGCGACGGGGACCTACAATGAGCAGTTCTTC. Residues: CASSLATGTYNEQFF.

The CDR3 spells CASSPGTSGRAARATGELFF. DNA of the CDR3: TGTGCCAGCAGCCCTGGGACTAGCGGGAGGGCCGCTCGTGCCACCGGGGAGCTGTTTTTT. This chain connects TRBV11-3 to TRBJ2-2; 16 nucleotides agree with TRBD2. J gave up 4 bases and V 5 bases, and 13 bases lay outside the gene matches. CDR3 size: 20 residues. The V gene's germline CDR1 is SGHNT and CDR2 YENEEA.